A selection of T cell receptor beta chains follows, all from one sample in a study of blood T cell repertoires in COVID-19. Using immunoSEQ multiplex PCR, the repertoire was profiled, and TCRdb retains in-frame clones only, with some absent. The sample holds approximately 280,000 clones, roughly 90% seen once. The sample taken for sequencing was peripheral blood. These receptors were collected from a woman aged 25 to 39 with COVID-19, enrolled during active disease. The CDR3 runs from the conserved cysteine through the conserved F or W. Each record gives: V gene, J gene, D gene, CDR3 protein. D genes are given only for firm matches.

>TRBV5-1|TRBJ2-7|TRBD2
CASSLAAGVDEQYF
>TRBV7-6|TRBJ2-5|.
CASSLGPVWGRQETQYF
>TRBV7-9|TRBJ2-7|.
CASSLEGKFYEQYF
>TRBV18|TRBJ2-3|.
CASSRGPGADTQYF
>TRBV6-1|TRBJ2-7|TRBD1
CASSEGTGRSYEQYF
>TRBV4-2|TRBJ2-7|.
CASSPPGRGGYEQYF
>TRBV28|TRBJ2-7|.
CASSLASSYEQYF
>TRBV19|TRBJ1-5|TRBD1
CASSTYRGLISEPQHF
>TRBV3-1/TRBV3-2|TRBJ1-4|.
CASSQAQGYSKKLFF
>TRBV24-1|TRBJ1-5|.
CATSEQGHQPQHF
>TRBV4-3|TRBJ1-1|.
CASSQEGRGDTEAFF
>TRBV19|TRBJ2-5|.
CASSIGFGGWVETQYF
>TRBV14|TRBJ2-7|.
CASSRGPSSYEQYF
>TRBV5-1|TRBJ2-2|TRBD1
CASSFRDSNTGELFF
>TRBV7-9|TRBJ2-1|.
CASSPPTSYGQFF
>TRBV6-5|TRBJ2-2|.
CASRIQGASTGELFF
>TRBV4-1|TRBJ2-3|TRBD2
CASSPLAGFVTDTQYF
>TRBV11-2|TRBJ2-7|.
CASSLLPGYEQYF
>TRBV6-5|TRBJ1-1|.
CASSPTSGGTEAFF
>TRBV30|TRBJ1-2|.
CAWADRKANYGYTF
>TRBV10-3|TRBJ2-7|.
CAISEGGHSYEQYF
>TRBV28|TRBJ1-4|.
CASRGVINEKLFF
>TRBV3-1/TRBV3-2|TRBJ1-3|TRBD1
CASSPGTGFDGNTIYF
>TRBV5-6|TRBJ2-2|.
CASSSWGGSNTGELFF
>TRBV30|TRBJ2-5|.
CAWSGLVQETQYF
>TRBV29-1|TRBJ2-7|TRBD1
CSVGTGQGFHEQYF
>TRBV2|TRBJ1-2|.
CASRRAFTNYGYTF
>TRBV19|TRBJ2-5|.
CASSIVLNQAETQYF
>TRBV4-1|TRBJ2-5|TRBD1
CASSQTTGSTQYF
>TRBV28|TRBJ1-6|TRBD1
CASSFPGGLRSPLHF
>TRBV27|TRBJ2-1|TRBD2
CASAGREKNEQFF
>TRBV25-1|TRBJ2-1|.
CASSNNRGLADYNEQFF
>TRBV2|TRBJ1-1|.
CASSDRAWNTEAFF
>TRBV6-5|TRBJ2-7|TRBD1
CASSRDRGPEQYF
>TRBV13|TRBJ2-2|.
CASSLRGAGELFF
>TRBV28|TRBJ2-5|TRBD1
CASRSRQGGHTTQYF
>TRBV5-6|TRBJ2-3|TRBD1
CASSIRTGSTDTQYF
>TRBV18|TRBJ1-5|TRBD1
CASSPEDRTGQPQHF
>TRBV6-6|TRBJ1-6|.
CASRVPGEESPLHF
>TRBV3-1/TRBV3-2|TRBJ1-2|.
CASSQGGQYGYTF
>TRBV9|TRBJ1-5|.
CASSQSGRAGPNQPQHF
>TRBV6-2/TRBV6-3|TRBJ2-2|TRBD1
CASSYFDRDTGELFF
>TRBV5-1|TRBJ2-7|.
CASSLETGDEQYF
>TRBV2|TRBJ2-7|TRBD2
CASRGLAGVGEQYF
>TRBV9|TRBJ1-6|.
CASSAGAPNSPLHF
>TRBV18|TRBJ2-3|.
CASSLAGASTDTQYF
>TRBV7-9|TRBJ2-1|TRBD2
CASSVVAGGSYNEQFF